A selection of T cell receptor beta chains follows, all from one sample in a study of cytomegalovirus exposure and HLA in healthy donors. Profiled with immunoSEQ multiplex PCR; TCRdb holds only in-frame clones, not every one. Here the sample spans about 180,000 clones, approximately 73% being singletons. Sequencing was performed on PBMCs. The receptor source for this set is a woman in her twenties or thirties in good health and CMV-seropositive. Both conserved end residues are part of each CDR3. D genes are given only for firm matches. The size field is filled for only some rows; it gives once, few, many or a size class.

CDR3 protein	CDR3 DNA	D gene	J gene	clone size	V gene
CASSPTWNEQFF	TGTGCCAGCAGTCCTACGTGGAATGAGCAGTTCTTC	.	TRBJ2-1	.	TRBV27
CASSLGSSRGNTIYF	TGTGCCAGCAGCCTGGGGAGCTCGAGGGGAAACACCATATATTTT	.	TRBJ1-3	.	TRBV28
CARLGDRSLDYGYTF	TGCGCCCGATTGGGGGACAGAAGTTTAGACTATGGCTACACCTTC	TRBD1	TRBJ1-2	few	TRBV5-1
CASSQGMPQGAQGYGYTF	TGCGCCAGCAGCCAAGGAATGCCTCAGGGGGCGCAGGGGTATGGCTACACCTTC	TRBD1	TRBJ1-2	.	TRBV4-1
CASSKDQGGVGANVLTF	TGTGCCAGCAGCAAAGATCAGGGAGGGGTCGGGGCCAACGTCCTGACTTTC	.	TRBJ2-6	.	TRBV21-1
CASSQDTSGGTPPDTQYF	TGCGCCAGCAGCCAAGACACTAGCGGGGGGACCCCGCCAGATACGCAGTATTTT	TRBD2	TRBJ2-3	.	TRBV4-3
CASSSRDRGRGGYTF	TGTGCCAGCAGCTCACGGGACAGGGGGCGCGGTGGCTACACCTTC	TRBD1	TRBJ1-2	.	TRBV11-2
CASSSSYRVKGYTF	TGTGCCAGCAGCTCATCATACAGGGTGAAGGGCTACACCTTC	.	TRBJ1-2	few	TRBV7-9
CASSQGVAGGPPRGYEQYF	TGTGCCAGCAGCCAAGGAGTAGCGGGGGGCCCTCCAAGGGGCTACGAGCAGTACTTC	TRBD2	TRBJ2-7	.	TRBV4-2
CASDRGDRGNQPQHF	TGTGCCAGCGATAGAGGAGACAGGGGCAATCAGCCCCAGCATTTT	TRBD1	TRBJ1-5	.	TRBV28
CASSVAGHPPFF	TGTGCCAGCAGCGTAGCGGGTCACCCTCCGTTCTTC	.	TRBJ2-1	few	TRBV9